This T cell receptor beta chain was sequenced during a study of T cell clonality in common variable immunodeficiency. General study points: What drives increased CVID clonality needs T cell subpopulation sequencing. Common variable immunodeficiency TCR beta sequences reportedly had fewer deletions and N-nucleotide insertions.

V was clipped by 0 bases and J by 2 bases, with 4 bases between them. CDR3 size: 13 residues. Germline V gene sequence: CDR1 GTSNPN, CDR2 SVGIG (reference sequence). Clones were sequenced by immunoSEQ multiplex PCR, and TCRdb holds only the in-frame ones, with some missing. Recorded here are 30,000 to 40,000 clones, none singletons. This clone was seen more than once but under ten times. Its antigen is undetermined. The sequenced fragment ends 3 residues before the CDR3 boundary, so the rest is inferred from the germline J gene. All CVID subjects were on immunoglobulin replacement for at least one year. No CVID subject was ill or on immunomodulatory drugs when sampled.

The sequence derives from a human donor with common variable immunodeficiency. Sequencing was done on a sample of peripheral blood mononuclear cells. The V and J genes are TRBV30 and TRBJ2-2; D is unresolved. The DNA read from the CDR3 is TGTGCCTGGAGTGTACACAACACCGGGGAG. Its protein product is CAWSVHNTGE. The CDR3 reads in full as CAWSVHNTGELFF.